This entry lists 10 T cell receptor beta chains sequenced from one sample in a study of blood T cells in healthy people across ages. Through a sample-barcoded 5' primer and a J-beta primer mix, a second PCR was run for 7 to 11 cycles. In TCRdb, the 5' RACE reads were re-called with MiXCR into one record per CDR3 protein. The repertoire holds 550,000 to 750,000 distinct CDR3 sequences, around a fifth seen once, with around 3.4% in the top ten. Sequenced sample: blood. These receptors were taken from a man aged 65 to 85 in good health.

The CDR3, as DNA: TGTGCCAGCAGCTTAGCCAGGCCGAACACCGGGGAGCTGTTTTTT. It yields the protein CASSLARPNTGELFF. The V call is TRBV7-6, the J call TRBJ2-2; D not resolved. The length of the CDR3 is 15 residues. From germline, CDR1 is SGHVS and CDR2 FNYEAQ. The V gene lost 0 bases and the J gene lost 0 bases, with 5 bases spanning the gap.

About this clonotype: One end of the junction does not line up with germline, which may come from a read error. This rearrangement joins TRBV6-6 to TRBJ1-4, with no clear D. The CDR3 is made up of 15 amino acids. Looked up from germline, CDR1 is MNHNY and CDR2 is SVGAGI (reference sequence). In nucleotides, the CDR3 is TGTGCCAGCAGTTACTCGGGCCCTACTAATGAAAAACTGTCTTTT. Encoded protein: CASSYSGPTNEKLSF.

This clonotype showed up just a few times. This chain joins TRBV7-2 and TRBJ1-4, with D possibly TRBD1 on 6 matching bases. The V gene's germline CDR1 is SGHTA and CDR2 FQGNSA. Trimming took 2 bases from V and 0 from J, leaving 13 bases between them. This CDR3 is 17 amino acids long. As DNA, the CDR3 is TGTGCCAGCAGCTTATCGCCAGGGGTCGCAACTAATGAAAAACTGTTTTTT. Translation: CASSLSPGVATNEKLFF.

This CDR3 is CASSYVTGETQYF. CDR3 in DNA: TGTGCCAGCAGTTACGTGACAGGCGAGACCCAGTACTTC. The chain employs TRBV6-6 and TRBJ2-5, with D possibly TRBD1 on 6 matching bases. V shed 2 bases and J shed 5 bases, with 9 bases lying between them. This CDR3 has 13 amino acids. Germline CDR1 is MNHNY and CDR2 is SVGAGI (reference sequence).

In its sample, this clonotype was seen a few times. The rearrangement joins TRBV24-1 to TRBJ2-7; maybe TRBD1 (5 bases). V was clipped by 4 bases and J by 0 bases, with 12 bases between them. The CDR3 covers 15 residues. Germline V gives CDR1 KGHDR, CDR2 SFDVKD. For the CDR3, the DNA is TGTGCCACCAGTGACACCACGACAGCCTCCTACGAGCAGTACTTC. This gives the protein CATSDTTTASYEQYF.

The V and J genes are TRBV6-1 and TRBJ1-2; 7 nucleotides match TRBD1. Trimming removed 6 bases from V and 1 base from J; junction bases left unmatched: 5. From germline, CDR1 is MNHNS and CDR2 SASEGT. This CDR3 has 14 amino acids. DNA of the CDR3: TGTGCCAGCAGAGGGGGCGGACGTAACTATGGCTACACCTTC. The encoded protein is CASRGGGRNYGYTF.

This clonotype occurred a few times. V and J are TRBV5-8 and TRBJ1-4; 7 nucleotides agree with TRBD1. CDR1 and CDR2 from the germline V gene are SGHTS and YDEGEE. The CDR3 has 19 residues. Unmatched junction bases numbered 20, after V lost 4 bases and J lost 5 bases. The CDR3 loop is CASSLPDRAVDKPNEKLFF. In nucleotides, the CDR3 is TGTGCCAGCAGCCTACCCGACAGGGCCGTCGACAAACCGAATGAAAAACTGTTTTTT.

In its sample, this clonotype was seen a few times. The chain joins TRBV6-1 to TRBJ1-5, with D perhaps TRBD1 (6 bases). The CDR3 totals 16 residues. The germline V gene has CDR1 MNHNS and CDR2 SASEGT. With 3 bases removed from V and 0 bases from J, the gap between germline ends came to 12 bases. The CDR3 nucleotides are TGTGCCAGCAGTGAGGCACAGGGCTATAGCAATCAGCCCCAGCATTTT. Translating it yields CASSEAQGYSNQPQHF.

This clonotype was recorded many times. This sequence joins TRBV9 and TRBJ1-4, with D unresolved. The CDR3 extends over 13 amino acids. In germline, CDR1 is SGDLS, CDR2 YYNGEE. V lost 0 bases to trimming and J lost 5 bases, with 5 bases between them. The CDR3 sequence is CASSVDGNEKLFF. For the CDR3, the DNA is TGTGCCAGCAGCGTAGATGGGAATGAAAAACTGTTTTTT.

This clonotype was seen a few times. V gene TRBV19 combines with J gene TRBJ2-2; TRBD2 aligns across 8 bases. Germline CDR1 LNHDA, CDR2 SQIVND (reference sequence). The CDR3 consists of 17 residues. Trimming cost V 3 bases and J 3 bases; bases outside gene matches: 9. The CDR3 DNA follows: TGTGCCAGTAGTATGCCTATCGGGAGGGCGTACACCGGGGAGCTGTTTTTT. This encodes CASSMPIGRAYTGELFF.